Listed here are 8 T cell receptor beta chains from one sample, sequenced in a study of blood T cell repertoires in COVID-19. Measured with immunoSEQ multiplex PCR; TCRdb has only the in-frame clones, and not every one. In the table there are about 390,000 clones, over 75% of which are singletons. The sequenced material came from peripheral blood. The source is an older woman with COVID-19, enrolled during active disease.

The genes are TRBV27 and TRBJ1-2, with D unresolved. Per the germline V gene, CDR1 is MNHEY and CDR2 is SMNVEV (reference sequence). The V and J ends lost 5 bases and 2 bases respectively, with 18 bases between them. The CDR3 runs to 16 residues. For the CDR3, the DNA is TGTGCCAGCAGTACCGCGGGAGGGTTGGGGAACTATGGCTACACCTTC. It yields the protein CASSTAGGLGNYGYTF.

The chain joins TRBV5-6 to TRBJ1-1, with 7 bases aligning to TRBD1. The trim removed 3 bases at V and 6 bases at J, leaving 11 bases unmatched. The CDR3 extends over 15 amino acids. The germline V gene has CDR1 SGHDT and CDR2 YYEEEE. The CDR3 bases are TGTGCCAGCAGCTCTCCGACAGGGAGAGAAGCTGAAGCTTTCTTT. Protein sequence: CASSSPTGREAEAFF.

The V call is TRBV2, the J call TRBJ1-1; D remains ambiguous. Germline V gene lookup returns CDR1 SNHLY and CDR2 FYNNEI. V was pared by 6 bases and J by 3 bases, with 5 bases between. The CDR3 extends over 11 amino acids. The CDR3 here is CASSFYTEAFF. CDR3 nucleotide sequence: TGTGCCAGCAGCTTCTACACTGAAGCTTTCTTT.

The chain joins TRBV18 to TRBJ2-7; the D gene is possibly TRBD1 (6 bases). The CDR3 has 14 residues. Trimming cost V 3 bases and J 4 bases, with 13 bases left between them. The germline V gene encodes CDR1 KGHSH and CDR2 LQKENI. The CDR3 DNA sequence: TGTGCCAGCTCACCGGGGGCCTCGAGTTACGAGCAGTACTTC. It is translated as CASSPGASSYEQYF. Combining the CDR3 with reference TRBV18 and TRBJ2-7 gives the whole variable domain NAGVMQNPRHLVRRRGQEARLRCSPMKGHSHVYWYRQLPEEGLKFMVYLQKENIIDESGMPKERFSAEFPKEGPSILRIQQVVRGDSAAYFCASSPGASSYEQYFGPGTRLTVT.

This clone was seen a single time. This chain connects TRBV7-3 to TRBJ2-1; 8 bases align to TRBD2. Germline CDR1 reads SGHTA; CDR2 reads FQGTGA. This CDR3 is built from 15 residues. The J segment lost 5 bases and the V segment lost 3 bases, leaving 6 bases of the junction unmatched. Written as DNA, the CDR3 is TGTGCCAGCAGCTTTAACGGACTAGCTCACAATGAGCAGTTCTTC. This translates into CASSFNGLAHNEQFF. Combining the CDR3 with reference TRBV7-3 and TRBJ2-1 gives the whole variable domain GAGVSQTPSNKVTEKGKYVELRCDPISGHTALYWYRQSLGQGPEFLIYFQGTGAADDSGLPNDRFFAVRPEGSVSTLKIQRTERGDSAVYLCASSFNGLAHNEQFFGPGTRLTVL.

The rearrangement joins TRBV5-1 to TRBJ1-2; 12 bases map to TRBD1. This CDR3 has 15 amino acids. Germline CDR1 reads SGHRS; CDR2 reads YFSETQ. Trimming cost V 1 base and J 6 bases; bases outside gene matches: 4. CDR3 DNA: TGCGCCAGCAGCTTGTTGGGGACAGGGGGCAATGGCTACACCTTC. This codes for CASSLLGTGGNGYTF.

The sample holds one count of this clone. J is TRBJ1-1 and V is TRBV19; 9 bases agree with TRBD1. This CDR3 contains 15 residues. From germline, CDR1 is LNHDA and CDR2 SQIVND (reference sequence). J gave up 5 bases and V 4 bases, and 8 bases lay outside the gene matches. The CDR3 sequence: CASSTRDRVRTEAFF. The CDR3 nucleotides are TGTGCCAGTAGTACCAGGGACAGGGTAAGAACTGAAGCTTTCTTT.

V and J are TRBV20-1 and TRBJ2-2; tentatively, D is TRBD2 (6 bases). V lost 3 bases to trimming and J lost 1 base, with 9 bases between them. Looked up from germline, CDR1 is DFQATT and CDR2 is SNEGSKA (reference sequence). This CDR3 has 14 amino acids. The chain's CDR3 is CSASYGGNTGELFF. CDR3 nucleotide sequence: TGCAGTGCTAGTTACGGGGGGAACACCGGGGAGCTGTTTTTT.